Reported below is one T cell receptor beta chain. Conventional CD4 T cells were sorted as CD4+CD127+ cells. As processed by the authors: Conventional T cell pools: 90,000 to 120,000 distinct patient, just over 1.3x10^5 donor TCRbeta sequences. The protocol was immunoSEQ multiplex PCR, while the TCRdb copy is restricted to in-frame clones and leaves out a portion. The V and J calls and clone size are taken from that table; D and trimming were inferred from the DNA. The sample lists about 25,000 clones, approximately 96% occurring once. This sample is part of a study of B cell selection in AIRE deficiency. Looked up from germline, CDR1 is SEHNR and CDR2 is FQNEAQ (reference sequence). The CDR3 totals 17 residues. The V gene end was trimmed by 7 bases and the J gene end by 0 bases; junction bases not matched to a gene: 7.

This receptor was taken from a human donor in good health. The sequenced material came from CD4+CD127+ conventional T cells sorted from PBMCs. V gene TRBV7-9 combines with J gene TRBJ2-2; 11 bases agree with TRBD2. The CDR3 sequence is CASILTSGASNTGELFF. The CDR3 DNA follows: TGTGCCAGCATCCTGACTAGCGGGGCTTCGAACACCGGGGAGCTGTTTTTT.